This T cell receptor (beta chain) was captured in a study of blood T cell repertoires in COVID-19. The overall study: Acute-phase and convalescent COVID-19 samples originated in the United States, Italy and Spain. Sample material is recorded as cDNA or gDNA derived from T cells, B-cell-depleted T cells, or PBMCs.

Seattle enrolled patients during active infection and tracked them longitudinally. Germline V CDR1 and CDR2: LNHDA, SQIVND (reference sequence). The CDR3 is 15 amino acids. The V segment lost 0 bases and the J segment 4 bases; nucleotides outside the gene matches: 3. Authors' analysis steps: Estimation of nucleated cell counts relied on the amplification of reference gene primers. Data came from immunoSEQ multiplex PCR; TCRdb stores just in-frame clones and leaves some out. V and J calls plus clone size are reproduced from that table; the DNA served to infer D and trimming. The sample yields 250,000 to 350,000 clones, 90% seen once.

This TCR was sampled from a woman aged 25 to 39 with COVID-19, enrolled during active disease. The chain employs TRBV19 and TRBJ1-5; 7 nucleotides align to TRBD1. The specimen sequenced was peripheral blood. CDR3 protein: CASSIDRGPNQPQHF. CDR3 coding DNA: TGTGCCAGTAGTATAGATAGGGGGCCAAATCAGCCCCAGCATTTT.